This T cell receptor (beta chain) was sequenced during a study of radiotherapy plus CTLA-4 blockade in lung cancer. Looking at the study overall: Patients showed objective responses in 15% to 20% of cases, and disease control was achieved by 25% to 35%.

General observations from the study: Radiotherapy with ipilimumab was followed by blood expansion of tumor-derived clones.

The table came from immunoSEQ multiplex PCR; TCRdb's copy has only in-frame clones and leaves some out. The sample has over 80,000 clones, 83% seen once; the top ten hold roughly 0.84%. V dropped 3 bases and J dropped 1; count of bases not matched to a gene: 2. CDR1 is SNHLY and CDR2 is FYNNEI in the germline V gene. The CDR3 runs to 14 residues. A note on this clone: Its antigen remains unknown.

This receptor was identified in a human donor with non-small cell lung cancer who had stable disease on radiotherapy plus ipilimumab. The chain couples TRBV2 to TRBJ2-7, with TRBD2 matching over 8 bases. The sequenced sample was peripheral blood, obtained from a patient treated with radiotherapy plus ipilimumab. The CDR3 DNA sequence: TGTGCCAGCAGTGACGCGGGGGGTTCCTACGAGCAGTACTTC. Protein: CASSDAGGSYEQYF. The entire variable domain, with the rest obtained from reference TRBV2 and TRBJ2-7, is as follows: EPEVTQTPSHQVTQMGQEVILRCVPISNHLYFYWYRQILGQKVEFLVSFYNNEISEKSEIFDDQFSVERPDGSNFTLKIRSTKLEDSAMYFCASSDAGGSYEQYFGPGTRLTVT.